The clone carrying this TCR beta chain was seen more than once but under ten times. The antigen remains undetermined. Some clones are missing from TCRdb's copy, which holds only in-frame ones; the method was immunoSEQ multiplex PCR. The sample has more than 12,000 clones, under 70% seen once. Per germline, CDR1 SGHTA and CDR2 FQGNSA. CDR3 size: 14 residues. Trimming left V 1 base short and J 3 bases short, with 10 bases between. Investigators treated the graft tissue so that it released intraepithelial and lamina propria lymphocytes. The record originates from a study of graft-versus-host responses after intestinal transplantation. Overall study: Every one of the recipients received anti-thymocyte globulin induction and afterwards took tacrolimus and steroids for 3 to 4 years. Regarding the study as a whole: Allografts from individuals with graft-donor T cell macrochimerism displayed high graft-versus-host to host-versus-graft clonal ratios.

Here the sequenced sample was ileum tissue, taken 674 days after intestinal transplantation. The chain joins TRBV7-2 to TRBJ2-7; D is perhaps TRBD1 (5 bases). The sequence was collected from a human patient who received an intestinal transplant, so some T cells may come from the graft donor. The CDR3 loop is CASSLVIGDYEQYF. The CDR3 DNA is TGTGCCAGCAGCTTAGTTATAGGGGACTACGAGCAGTACTTC. The complete variable domain, with remaining parts taken from reference TRBV7-2 and TRBJ2-7, reads GAGVSQSPSNKVTEKGKDVELRCDPISGHTALYWYRQSLGQGLEFLIYFQGNSAPDKSGLPSDRFSAERTGGSVSTLTIQRTQQEDSAVYLCASSLVIGDYEQYFGPGTRLTVT.